The rows below give T cell receptor beta chains drawn from one sample of a study of OX40 agonist ivuxolimab in advanced cancers. The method was immunoSEQ multiplex PCR; TCRdb's version includes in-frame clones alone and lacks a portion of them. In the table there are about 82,000 clones, 75% to 90% of which are singletons. The sample in question was CD4+ or CD8+ T cells sorted from blood, obtained in a trial of the OX40 agonist ivuxolimab. Receptors were obtained from an adult with an advanced solid tumor such as melanoma, head and neck, liver or kidney cancer. Both conserved end residues are part of each CDR3. D genes are given only for firm matches. Where a row states a size, it is once, few, many or the class of an expanded clone; other rows omit it.

TRBJ1-1	TRBD1	.	TRBV5-4	TGTGCCAGCGGAGAATCGACAGGGTCGAACACTGAAGCTTTCTTT	CASGESTGSNTEAFF
TRBJ2-5	.	once	TRBV6-5	TGTGCCAGCAGCTTCGGACTTTTACAAGAGACCCAGTACTTC	CASSFGLLQETQYF
TRBJ2-2	.	.	TRBV27	TGTGCCAGCAGTACCTACGGCGGGGAGCTGTTTTTT	CASSTYGGELFF
TRBJ1-2	.	.	TRBV7-9	TGTGCCAGCAGCCCGCCAGCGAGAACCATCTATGGCTACACCTTC	CASSPPARTIYGYTF
TRBJ2-1	.	.	TRBV2	TGTGCCAGCAAGGCGGGCGGCTCCTACAATGAGCAGTTCTTC	CASKAGGSYNEQFF
TRBJ2-3	TRBD2	.	TRBV5-1	TGCGCCGGCAGCACACGGGGGGGCTTAGATACGCAGTATTTT	CAGSTRGGLDTQYF
TRBJ2-7	TRBD1	once	TRBV29-1	TGCAGCGTTCGCCGGGACAGGGACTCCTACGAGCAGTACTTC	CSVRRDRDSYEQYF
TRBJ2-2	.	.	TRBV7-6	TGTGCCAGCAGCCCCTCGGACAGGAACACCGGGGAGCTGTTTTTT	CASSPSDRNTGELFF
TRBJ1-1	TRBD1	.	TRBV5-4	TGCGCCAGCAGCACCCAGGGGGCGGGTACTGAAGCTTTCTTT	CASSTQGAGTEAFF
TRBJ1-3	TRBD1	few	TRBV7-9	TGTGCCAGCAGCTTCCAGGGGGAGGGAAACACCATATATTTT	CASSFQGEGNTIYF
TRBJ2-1	.	.	TRBV7-9	TGTGCCAGCAGCCCAAACTCCTACAATGAGCAGTTCTTC	CASSPNSYNEQFF
TRBJ2-7	TRBD1	.	TRBV4-3	TGCGCCAGCAGCCAAGTACAGGGGGCGAGCCACGAGCAGTACTTC	CASSQVQGASHEQYF
TRBJ2-1	.	.	TRBV5-4	TGTGCCAGCAGCTTGGGAGGGTCTAGCTCCTACAATGAGCAGTTCTTC	CASSLGGSSSYNEQFF
TRBJ2-7	.	.	TRBV11-1	TGTGCCAGCAGCTTAGCCCCAGGGGGGTACGAGCAGTACTTC	CASSLAPGGYEQYF
TRBJ1-5	.	.	TRBV19	TGTGCCAGTAGTATACGATCACGGGGTACTTATCAGCCCCAGCATTTT	CASSIRSRGTYQPQHF
TRBJ1-4	.	once	TRBV7-2	TGTGCCAGCAGCTCACAGGGCCTCAATGAAAAACTGTTTTTT	CASSSQGLNEKLFF
TRBJ1-1	.	few	TRBV9	TGTGCCAGCAGCGTTTCGACAGATAACACTGAAGCTTTCTTT	CASSVSTDNTEAFF
TRBJ2-1	.	once	TRBV7-3	TGTGCCAGCAGCTCTATGGGGAGCGGGGAGCAGTTCTTC	CASSSMGSGEQFF
TRBJ1-2	.	.	TRBV10-3	TGTGCCATCAGTGAGTCGCTGGACAGCTCTAACTATGGCTACACCTTC	CAISESLDSSNYGYTF
TRBJ2-3	TRBD1	.	TRBV7-7	TGTGCTAGCAGTTACGGACAGGGGCCAGATACGCAGTATTTT	CASSYGQGPDTQYF
TRBJ1-6	.	.	TRBV30	TGTGCCTGGAGACCGGGACCTTCAAATTCACCCCTCCACTTT	CAWRPGPSNSPLHF
TRBJ1-5	.	.	TRBV4-3	TGCGCCAGCAGCCAAGATCCCTATAGCAATCAGCCCCAGCATTTT	CASSQDPYSNQPQHF